A selection of T cell receptor beta chains follows, all from one sample in a study of blood T cell repertoires in COVID-19. Sequencing used immunoSEQ multiplex PCR; TCRdb keeps in-frame clones, though not all of them. The sample shows 230,000 or so clones, roughly 76% of them seen only once. Sequencing was carried out using peripheral blood. Receptor source: a woman aged 80 or over with COVID-19, enrolled during active disease. The CDR3 runs from the conserved cysteine through the conserved F or W. Fields, in order: D gene, J gene, V gene, clone size, CDR3 DNA, CDR3 protein. The D gene is left open where the match is weak. Rows may omit the clone size; those that give it use once, few, many or a size class.

>NA|TRBJ1-6|TRBV20-1|NA
TGCAGTGCTAGTAGGCTCGGAGATTCACCCCTCCACTTT
CSASRLGDSPLHF
>NA|TRBJ2-1|TRBV5-4|NA
TGTGCCAGCAGCTTACCACGGGACAATGAGCAGTTCTTC
CASSLPRDNEQFF
>NA|TRBJ1-5|TRBV28|NA
TGTGCCAGCAGTTTATACAGGGATGATCAGCCCCAGCATTTT
CASSLYRDDQPQHF
>NA|TRBJ2-5|TRBV10-2|NA
TGCGCCAGCAGTGAGTCAGGGGCGGGGTTGACCCAGTACTTC
CASSESGAGLTQYF
>TRBD1|TRBJ1-2|TRBV6-5|NA
TGTGCCAGCAGGGGACAGCGATATGGCTACACCTTC
CASRGQRYGYTF
>TRBD1|TRBJ1-2|TRBV29-1|few
TGCAGCGTTGGAGCAGGGGGATATGGCTACACCTTC
CSVGAGGYGYTF
>NA|TRBJ2-5|TRBV19|NA
TGTGCCAGTAGTATAGACGGTCGGGGGACCCAGTACTTC
CASSIDGRGTQYF
>TRBD1|TRBJ1-5|TRBV6-5|once
TGTGCCAGCAGTCAGGACAGGGGTCGCAATCAGCCCCAGCATTTT
CASSQDRGRNQPQHF
>TRBD2|TRBJ2-1|TRBV5-4|NA
TGTGCCAGCAGCGCCGGACTAGCGAGCCCCTACAATGAGCAGTTCTTC
CASSAGLASPYNEQFF
>NA|TRBJ1-2|TRBV2|NA
TGTGCCAGCAGTGCAGGGCCGAGGGGCTACACCTTC
CASSAGPRGYTF
>NA|TRBJ1-4|TRBV2|NA
TGTGCCAGCTCCCTCACAGTGACAACTAATGAAAAACTGTTTTTT
CASSLTVTTNEKLFF
>TRBD2|TRBJ2-1|TRBV5-1|NA
TGCGCCAGCAGCCTCCCTGGGACTAGCGCTTACAATGAGCAGTTCTTC
CASSLPGTSAYNEQFF
>NA|TRBJ2-6|TRBV2|NA
TGTGCCAGCACGAGGGAACGGATCGGTGGGGCCAACGTCCTGACTTTC
CASTRERIGGANVLTF
>NA|TRBJ1-2|TRBV7-9|NA
TGTGCCAGCAGCCCCTACGGACTTTCGTCCTATGGCTACACCTTC
CASSPYGLSSYGYTF
>NA|TRBJ1-6|TRBV7-2|NA
TGTGCCAGCAGCTCCGGACAGTATAATTCACCCCTCCACTTT
CASSSGQYNSPLHF
>NA|TRBJ1-2|TRBV10-3|few
TGTGCCATCAGTCGGACCGGGAGGGGGGTTGATCTAGGCTACACCTTC
CAISRTGRGVDLGYTF
>NA|TRBJ1-1|TRBV20-1|NA
TGCAGTGCTAGTGTCGCAGGGGTCACTGAAGCTTTCTTT
CSASVAGVTEAFF
>TRBD1|TRBJ1-6|TRBV7-2|few
TGTGCCAGCAGCTTGGGACAGGGGACCCGTAATTCACCCCTCCACTTT
CASSLGQGTRNSPLHF
>NA|TRBJ1-1|TRBV6-1|NA
TGTGCCAGCAGTGAAAGCGGCCGTAGAACTGAAGCTTTCTTT
CASSESGRRTEAFF
>TRBD1|TRBJ2-7|TRBV30|few
TGTGCCTGGAGTCCCCTGGGACAGGATTCCTACGAGCAGTACTTC
CAWSPLGQDSYEQYF
>NA|TRBJ2-5|TRBV19|NA
TGTGCCAGTAGTAATCTAATTGGAGAGACCCAGTACTTC
CASSNLIGETQYF
>NA|TRBJ2-5|TRBV12-3/TRBV12-4|few
TGTGCCAGCAGCCCAGGGGGGTCGGGGACCCAGTACTTC
CASSPGGSGTQYF
>NA|TRBJ2-3|TRBV2|NA
TGTGCCAGCAGAGGGGGGGTAGCGCGCCGGCGGGATACGCAGTATTTT
CASRGGVARRRDTQYF